These T cell receptor beta chains were read from a single sample in a study of blood T cell repertoires in COVID-19. Here immunoSEQ multiplex PCR was the method, and the copy in TCRdb shows in-frame clones only, minus some. Of about 59,000 clones detected, about 73% appear once; the ten largest clones hold approximately 15%. The sample comprised peripheral blood. Receptors were obtained from a woman between 65 and 79 years old with acute or convalescent COVID-19. Each CDR3 is given with its conserved first and last residue. A D gene is named only where the DNA matches it firmly. Part of the rows lack a size; the others show once, few, many or a class for expanded clones.

clone size	V gene	D gene	J gene	CDR3 protein	CDR3 DNA
.	TRBV6-5	TRBD1	TRBJ2-4	CASKETGSKNIQYF	TGTGCCAGCAAGGAGACAGGGAGCAAAAACATTCAGTACTTC
few	TRBV10-3	.	TRBJ2-3	CAISDGDYMTDTQYF	TGTGCCATCAGTGATGGAGACTATATGACAGATACGCAGTATTTT
.	TRBV4-1	.	TRBJ2-2	CASSQVGRTNTGELFF	TGCGCCAGCAGCCAAGTGGGCAGGACGAACACCGGGGAGCTGTTTTTT
.	TRBV3-1/TRBV3-2	.	TRBJ2-3	CASSPKSDTQYF	TGTGCCAGCAGCCCTAAATCAGATACGCAGTATTTT
.	TRBV5-5	TRBD1	TRBJ2-3	CASSHGTGAQYF	TGTGCCAGCAGCCACGGGACAGGGGCGCAGTATTTT
.	TRBV7-3	.	TRBJ1-1	CASRPRGGELAFF	TGTGCCAGCAGGCCCCGGGGGGGGGAATTGGCTTTCTTT
.	TRBV11-1	.	TRBJ2-7	CASSQDRYEQYF	TGTGCCAGCAGCCAAGACAGGTACGAGCAGTACTTC
.	TRBV6-5	.	TRBJ2-2	CASRPGQMNTGELFF	TGTGCCAGCAGGCCGGGACAAATGAACACCGGGGAGCTGTTTTTT
.	TRBV3-1/TRBV3-2	.	TRBJ2-2	CASSPTSSGELFF	TGTGCCAGCAGCCCCACCAGTTCCGGGGAGCTGTTTTTT
.	TRBV19	.	TRBJ1-1	CASSMPDMNTEAFF	TGTGCCAGTAGTATGCCCGACATGAACACTGAAGCTTTCTTT
few	TRBV3-1/TRBV3-2	.	TRBJ1-1	CASSPHGSYSAFF	TGTGCCAGCAGCCCCCACGGGAGTTACTCAGCTTTCTTT
.	TRBV7-8	TRBD1	TRBJ1-5	CASSSEDRRKPQHF	TGTGCCAGCAGCTCAGAGGACAGGCGAAAGCCCCAGCATTTT
.	TRBV7-9	.	TRBJ2-3	CASSSTGFGGDTQYF	TGTGCCAGCAGCTCGACTGGGTTTGGCGGGGATACGCAGTATTTT
.	TRBV19	.	TRBJ1-1	CATFKGAGDTEAFF	TGTGCCACGTTTAAAGGGGCGGGAGACACTGAAGCTTTCTTT
few	TRBV19	TRBD1	TRBJ1-2	CASSFRDRTSYGYTF	TGTGCCAGTAGTTTCCGGGACAGGACTTCCTATGGCTACACCTTC
.	TRBV27	TRBD1	TRBJ2-1	CASSLSRTGWFF	TGTGCCAGCAGCCTAAGCAGGACAGGGTGGTTCTTC
.	TRBV10-2	TRBD1	TRBJ2-3	CASLEGRTGVQDTQYF	TGCGCCAGCCTGGAGGGACGGACAGGGGTACAAGATACGCAGTATTTT
.	TRBV30	.	TRBJ1-5	CAWSSDSRNQPQHF	TGTGCCTGGAGTTCCGACAGTCGCAATCAGCCCCAGCATTTT
.	TRBV6-5	.	TRBJ1-5	CASLEMGGGNQPQHF	TGTGCCAGCCTCGAGATGGGAGGGGGCAATCAGCCCCAGCATTTT
.	TRBV5-1	.	TRBJ2-2	CASSFYGELFF	TGCGCCAGCAGCTTCTACGGGGAGCTGTTTTTT
.	TRBV10-2	TRBD2	TRBJ2-5	CASRGYSGGSRETQYF	TGCGCCAGCAGGGGCTATAGCGGGGGGTCTCGAGAGACCCAGTACTTC
.	TRBV7-2	.	TRBJ1-3	CASSLAWGLTGNTIYF	TGTGCCAGCAGCTTAGCATGGGGACTCACTGGAAACACCATATATTTT
.	TRBV19	.	TRBJ2-1	CASSSDRSLHNEQFF	TGTGCCAGCAGCTCAGACAGGTCCCTCCACAATGAGCAGTTCTTC
.	TRBV2	.	TRBJ1-2	CASSVEYRANYGYTF	TGTGCCAGCAGTGTGGAGTACAGGGCTAACTATGGCTACACCTTC
.	TRBV2	.	TRBJ2-7	CASGRQVVGEQYF	TGTGCCAGCGGCAGACAGGTAGTAGGCGAGCAGTACTTC